A selection of T cell receptor beta chains follows, all from one sample in a study of CD8 T cells in Susac syndrome. TCRdb reanalysed the immunoSEQ multiplex PCR reads using MiXCR and keeps one entry per CDR3 protein. The sample carries 200,000 to 250,000 distinct CDR3 sequences, 95% recorded once. Source material: CD4+ T cells from PBMCs. All receptors come from a human donor with multiple sclerosis. CDR3s include the opening cysteine and the closing phenylalanine or tryptophan. A D gene is named only where the DNA matches it firmly. A clone size is listed for some rows: how often the clone was seen (once, few, many), or a class if it is expanded.

d_gene,v_gene,j_gene,abundance,CDR3aa
-,TRBV28,TRBJ1-2,-,CASSLSARVYGYTF
-,TRBV11-3,TRBJ2-2,-,CASSTGLNTGELFF
-,TRBV25-1,TRBJ2-7,once,CASSRVNPYEQYF
-,TRBV5-6,TRBJ2-2,-,CASSLYGGTGELFF
-,TRBV5-1,TRBJ2-4,-,CASSPPSAGGNIQYF
TRBD2,TRBV5-1,TRBJ2-3,-,CASSLARGLASPSTDTQYF
-,TRBV30,TRBJ2-3,-,CAWSAQTDTQYF
-,TRBV6-5,TRBJ2-7,-,CASSRQGEQYF
-,TRBV29-1,TRBJ2-3,once,CSVGTRPSTDTQYF
-,TRBV29-1,TRBJ2-5,once,CSVEILLVQETQYF
TRBD2,TRBV27,TRBJ2-3,-,CASTHSGGEEDTQYF
TRBD1,TRBV15,TRBJ2-1,-,CATSREVDRVSEQFF
TRBD1,TRBV5-1,TRBJ2-5,-,CASSLIGGRETQYF